One sample yielded the 22 T cell receptor beta chains listed below, sequenced in a study of identifying expanded T cells in peripheral blood. The table came from immunoSEQ multiplex PCR; TCRdb's copy has only in-frame clones and leaves some out. Here the sample spans over 100,000 clones, 88% being singletons. The sequenced material came from blood. The receptors were gathered from a person aged 18 to 70 in good health.

J is TRBJ2-5 and V is TRBV6-5, with 10 bases matching TRBD2. This CDR3 is 14 amino acids long. J was trimmed by 5 bases and V by 4 bases; bases with no gene match: 4. Germline loops: CDR1 MNHEY, CDR2 SVGAGI. CDR3 sequence: CASSSQRGGETQYF. The CDR3 region has the DNA TGTGCCAGCAGTTCACAGCGGGGGGGGGAGACCCAGTACTTC.

V is TRBV6-6 and J is TRBJ2-7; D is unclear. V was clipped by 0 bases and J by 6 bases, with 6 bases between them. The germline V gene has CDR1 MNHNY and CDR2 SVGAGI (reference sequence). This CDR3 comprises 12 residues. The CDR3 here is CASSYSPPEQYF. The CDR3 DNA reads as TGTGCCAGCAGTTACTCCCCCCCCGAGCAGTACTTC.

This clone has just a few counts. The J gene is TRBJ2-5, the V gene TRBV19; D is unresolved. Germline V lookup: CDR1 LNHDA, CDR2 SQIVND (reference sequence). With 3 bases removed from V and 4 bases from J, the gap between germline ends came to 6 bases. The CDR3 is made up of 12 amino acids. CDR3 sequence: CASSMQRETQYF. CDR3 bases: TGTGCCAGTAGTATGCAACGAGAGACCCAGTACTTC.

This chain links TRBV4-1 with TRBJ1-3; D is undetermined. Trimming removed 4 bases at V and 4 bases at J, with 20 bases between. The CDR3 sequence is 17 residues long. Looked up from germline, CDR1 is MGHRA and CDR2 is YSYEKL. This CDR3 reads CASSPGPLGRSGNTIYF. CDR3 in DNA: TGCGCCAGCAGCCCCGGGCCGTTAGGGCGGTCGGGAAACACCATATATTTT.

J is TRBJ2-2 and V is TRBV18; 10 bases are shared with TRBD1. The germline V gene has CDR1 KGHSH and CDR2 LQKENI. The ends lost 3 bases at V and 3 bases at J; junction bases unmatched: 4. The CDR3 is made up of 16 amino acids. The CDR3 is CASSPKGQGYTGELFF. CDR3 nucleotide sequence: TGTGCCAGCTCACCCAAGGGACAGGGGTACACCGGGGAGCTGTTTTTT.

The rearrangement joins TRBV6-5 to TRBJ2-7, with TRBD1 identical over 8 bases. CDR3 length equals 13 residues. Losses at the gene ends were 6 bases for V and 6 bases for J; bases not matched to a gene: 7. Germline-derived CDR1 and CDR2 are MNHEY and SVGAGI. The DNA of the CDR3 is TGTGCCAGCAGCAGGACAGGGTTCTCCGAGCAGTACTTC. Encoded protein: CASSRTGFSEQYF.

This clone was seen more than once but under ten times. The CDR3, as DNA: TGTGCCAGCAGTGAACACAGGGTGTACGAGCAGTACTTC. This codes for CASSEHRVYEQYF. The chain carries TRBV25-1 and TRBJ2-7; TRBD1 is a possible D gene (6 bases). Trimming took 2 bases from V and 4 from J, leaving 9 bases between them. Per the germline V gene, CDR1 is MGHDK and CDR2 is SYGVNS. This CDR3 is built from 13 residues.

This chain links TRBV5-1 with TRBJ1-1; D remains ambiguous. Germline V CDR1 and CDR2: SGHRS, YFSETQ. The V gene lost 0 bases and the J gene lost 0 bases, with 15 bases spanning the gap. The CDR3 is 17 amino acids. The CDR3 sequence is CASSLAGSVGMNTEAFF. The CDR3 DNA reads as TGCGCCAGCAGCTTGGCCGGGAGTGTTGGGATGAACACTGAAGCTTTCTTT.

A single count supports this clone. In the same sample, other DNA sequences code for this CDR3. The J gene is TRBJ2-7, the V gene TRBV5-1; 9 nucleotides align to TRBD1. The germline CDR1 and CDR2 sequences are SGHRS and YFSETQ. This CDR3 has 14 amino acids. J gave up 1 base and V 4 bases, and 3 bases lay outside the gene matches. The CDR3 sequence: CASSRGQGSYEQYF. The CDR3 region has the DNA TGCGCCAGCAGCCGGGGACAGGGTTCCTACGAGCAGTACTTC.

This chain uses TRBV6-1 with TRBJ1-2; D not resolved. This CDR3 contains 14 residues. Germline V gene sequence: CDR1 MNHNS, CDR2 SASEGT. V was cut by 7 bases and J by 7 bases, with 19 bases left in between. In DNA form, the CDR3 reads TGTGCCAGCATCCCCTCGGTCGCCCGACCTGGCTACACCTTC. This sequence encodes CASIPSVARPGYTF.

The chain carries TRBV15 and TRBJ1-5; D uncertain. V shed 0 bases and J shed 4 bases, with 4 bases lying between them. This CDR3 comprises 13 residues. CDR1 LNHNV and CDR2 YYDKDF come from the germline V gene (reference sequence). The CDR3: CATSREGNQPQHF. In nucleotides, the CDR3 is TGTGCCACCAGCAGAGAGGGGAATCAGCCCCAGCATTTT.

V usage is TRBV19 and J usage is TRBJ2-7, with 9 bases matching TRBD1. Unmatched junction bases numbered 9, after V lost 5 bases and J lost 4 bases. Germline V lookup: CDR1 LNHDA, CDR2 SQIVND (reference sequence). The CDR3 extends over 15 amino acids. The CDR3 region is CASSELQGAYYEQYF. CDR3 bases: TGTGCCAGTAGTGAACTACAGGGGGCCTATTACGAGCAGTACTTC.

This chain connects TRBV19 to TRBJ2-3; 11 positions agree with TRBD2. The trim removed 9 bases at V and 2 bases at J, leaving 4 bases unmatched. The V gene's germline CDR1 is LNHDA and CDR2 SQIVND (reference sequence). This CDR3 region has 14 residues. The CDR3 DNA sequence: TGTGCCAGCACGACTAGCGGGATCACAGATACGCAGTATTTT. Amino acid sequence: CASTTSGITDTQYF.

The chain couples TRBV12-5 to TRBJ1-2; no reliable D call. Looked up from germline, CDR1 is LGHNT and CDR2 is FRNRAP. The CDR3 length is 13 residues. V was trimmed by 6 bases and J by 5 bases, leaving 13 bases between them. Written as DNA, the CDR3 is TGTGCTAGTGGGGTTGATGCCCTATATGGCTACACCTTC. Protein product: CASGVDALYGYTF.

The V gene is TRBV5-1, the J gene TRBJ2-1, with D perhaps TRBD2 (5 bases). V gave up 4 bases and J gave up 8 bases, with 22 bases separating them. The V gene's germline CDR1 is SGHRS and CDR2 YFSETQ. This CDR3 has 16 amino acids. Here the CDR3 DNA reads TGCGCCAGCAGCCGGGATTTAAGGACTCCGAGGGATGAGCAGTTCTTC. This gives the protein CASSRDLRTPRDEQFF.

This CDR3 is CASSLSGAFGNTIYF. Written as DNA, the CDR3 is TGTGCCAGCAGCTTGTCGGGGGCATTTGGAAACACCATATATTTT. V usage is TRBV7-2 and J usage is TRBJ1-3, with a possible D match to TRBD1 (6 bases). There are 15 residues in the CDR3. CDR1 is SGHTA, CDR2 FQGNSA, per germline. The germline V and J ends were trimmed by 3 bases and 3 bases, with 12 bases remaining between them.

The chain links TRBV4-3 to TRBJ1-5; the match to TRBD1 covers 12 bases. J lost 5 bases, V lost 4 bases, and 3 bases had no gene match. The CDR3 has 15 amino acids. CDR1 LGHNA and CDR2 YSLEER come from the germline V gene. CDR3 nucleotides: TGCGCCAGCAGCCGGGACAGGGGGCACTATCAGCCCCAGCATTTT. Protein product: CASSRDRGHYQPQHF.

This clone is a singleton in its sample. The chain is built from TRBV27 and TRBJ2-2; D is possibly TRBD2 (6 bases). Germline values: CDR1 MNHEY, CDR2 SMNVEV (reference sequence). V lost 7 bases to trimming and J lost 7 bases, with 16 bases between them. There are 14 residues in the CDR3. The CDR3 spells CASIKRALGGELFF. DNA of the CDR3: TGTGCCAGCATCAAGCGGGCACTGGGCGGGGAGCTGTTTTTT.

This sequence joins TRBV6-1 and TRBJ1-1; 9 bases fit TRBD1. The CDR3 length is 17 residues. Germline trimming cut 4 bases from V and 3 bases from J; bases unmatched to any gene: 12. The germline gives CDR1 MNHNS, CDR2 SASEGT. CDR3 nucleotide sequence: TGTGCCAGCAGTGCAACAGGGGGCGCTGGGAGGCACACTGAAGCTTTCTTT. Translated: CASSATGGAGRHTEAFF.

V is TRBV13 and J is TRBJ1-6; D not certain. CDR3 size: 20 residues. The germline V gene encodes CDR1 PRHDT and CDR2 FYEKMQ (reference sequence). Trimming cost V 4 bases and J 8 bases, with 30 bases left between them. The CDR3 DNA reads TGTGCCAGCAGCTCAAACCCAACCGTGGTGCCGGGCCGGGCTGATTCACCCCTCCACTTT. It is translated as CASSSNPTVVPGRADSPLHF.

The CDR3: CAISEGGTGNQPQHF. In DNA form, the CDR3 reads TGTGCCATCAGTGAGGGGGGGACAGGTAATCAGCCCCAGCATTTT. The chain combines TRBV10-3 with TRBJ1-5, with 8 bases that match TRBD1. The CDR3 extends over 15 amino acids. Trimming took 2 bases from V and 4 from J; bases not matched to a gene: 4. Germline V CDR1 and CDR2: ENHRY, SYGVKD.

The chain links TRBV4-1 to TRBJ2-7, with D unresolved. The germline V gene encodes CDR1 MGHRA and CDR2 YSYEKL. Trimming left V 0 bases short and J 4 bases short, with 7 bases between. The CDR3 is 13 residues long. The CDR3 nucleotides are TGCGCCAGCAGCCAAGATCGCCAGTACGAGCAGTACTTC. Translation gives CASSQDRQYEQYF.